This T cell receptor beta chain was found in a study of CD8+ T cells in alopecia areata. V shed 4 bases and J 10 bases; nucleotides not matched to a gene: 5. The CDR3 totals 14 residues. Germline loops: CDR1 MGHRA, CDR2 YSYEKL. RNA extraction and reverse transcription yielded cDNA as sequencing template. Profiling relied on immunoSEQ multiplex PCR, and the TCRdb table lists in-frame clones only, not all of them. The sample has fewer than 350,000 clones; 58% are singletons. As for treatment: oral pan-JAK inhibitor, 5-10 mg twice daily. Both peripheral blood and punch biopsies of lesional scalp skin were obtained from patients who had alopecia areata. This clone was seen a handful of times.

The sequencing here drew on CD4+ T cells sorted from blood, taken at week 24, from a patient treated with tofacitinib. The receptor's source is a human donor with alopecia areata. The V call is TRBV4-1, the J call TRBJ1-6, with 9 bases fitting TRBD1. DNA for the CDR3: TGCGCCAGCAGCCGGGGACAGGGTAGATCACCCCTCCACTTT. This encodes CASSRGQGRSPLHF.